This section outlines one T cell receptor (beta chain) sequence together with its context. The entry originates in a study of technical replicates of blood from a few donors. Profiling relied on immunoSEQ multiplex PCR, and the TCRdb table lists in-frame clones only, not all of them. The data show approximately 81,000 clones, 90% to 98% seen once. The specimen was T cells isolated from PBMCs. This TCR came from a human donor in good health.

The CDR3 loop is CASRDYSGSTDTQYF. DNA for the CDR3: TGTGCCAGCAGAGATTATAGCGGGAGCACAGATACGCAGTATTTT. This chain links TRBV6-5 with TRBJ2-3; the match to TRBD2 covers 7 bases. Losses at the gene ends were 6 bases for V and 0 bases for J; bases not matched to a gene: 6. This CDR3 has 15 residues. In germline, CDR1 is MNHEY, CDR2 SVGAGI.